This T cell receptor (beta chain) was sequenced for a study of stem cell transplantation in POMP-related autoinflammatory disease. Study information: The study hypothesized thymoproteasome defects skew the TRB repertoire via impaired CD8+ selection. Study-wide findings and caveats: Across all analyzed T-cell subsets, patients with PRAID tended toward reduced diversity and increased clonality. Fewer unique TRB V-J gene pairings were identified in patients with PRAID.

This table comes from immunoSEQ multiplex PCR, and its TCRdb copy is limited to in-frame clones, with some not included. The sample has under 250 clones, about nine tenths seen once. Regarding this clone: Its cognate antigen is unknown.

This CDR3 contains 16 residues. Germline values: CDR1 GTSNPN, CDR2 SVGIG (reference sequence). V was clipped by 4 bases and J by 1 base, with 19 bases between them. Source material: Tregs from PBMCs. This receptor was taken from a human donor in good health. The chain uses TRBV30 and TRBJ1-2, with a tentative D call TRBD1 (6 bases). CDR3 loop: CAWTGAGTILNYGYTF. The CDR3 coding sequence is TGTGCCTGGACTGGAGCGGGGACAATCCTTAACTATGGCTACACCTTC.